This TCR beta chain was recovered during a study of cytomegalovirus exposure and HLA in healthy donors. This CDR3 region has 17 residues. Per germline, CDR1 SGHVS and CDR2 FNYEAQ. The ends lost 2 bases at V and 0 bases at J; junction bases unmatched: 7. The PCR contained 60 Vbeta and 13 Jbeta primers. Generated by immunoSEQ multiplex PCR, the TCRdb table keeps only in-frame clones and is missing some. The data show 100,000 to 150,000 clones, 76% seen once. Remarks on this clone: The antigen remains unidentified.

Study-level findings and limits: Later work associated roughly 15,000 TCR beta sequences with HLA alleles at 0.05 false discovery rate.

This TCR derives from a man aged 50 or older in good health and CMV-seronegative. Sequenced: PBMCs. The chain couples TRBV7-6 to TRBJ2-1; TRBD2 matches 7 bases. This CDR3 reads CASSLRGGGSSYNEQFF. The DNA of the CDR3 is TGTGCCAGCAGCTTAAGGGGCGGGGGAAGCTCCTACAATGAGCAGTTCTTC.